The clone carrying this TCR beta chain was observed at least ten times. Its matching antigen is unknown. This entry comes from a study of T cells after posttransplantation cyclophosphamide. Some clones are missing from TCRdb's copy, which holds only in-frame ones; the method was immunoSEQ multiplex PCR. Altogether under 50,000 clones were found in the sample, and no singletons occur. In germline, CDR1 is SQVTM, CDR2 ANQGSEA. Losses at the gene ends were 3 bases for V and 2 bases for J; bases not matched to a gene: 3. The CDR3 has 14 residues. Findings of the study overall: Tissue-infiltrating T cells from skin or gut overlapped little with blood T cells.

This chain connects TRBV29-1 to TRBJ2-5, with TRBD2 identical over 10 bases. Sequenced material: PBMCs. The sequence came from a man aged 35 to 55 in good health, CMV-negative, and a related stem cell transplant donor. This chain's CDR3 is CSVETSGLQETQYF. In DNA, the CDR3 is TGCAGCGTTGAGACTAGCGGGCTACAAGAGACCCAGTACTTC.